This TCR beta chain was sequenced for a study of blood T cell repertoires in COVID-19. On the study more broadly: The United States, Italy and Spain were the sources of the acute and convalescent COVID-19 samples.

Germline CDR1 is MNHEY and CDR2 is SVGAGI. Trimming removed 6 bases at V and 8 bases at J, with 19 bases between. The CDR3 length is 14 residues. Original processing methods: Amplification with reference gene primers provided the estimates of nucleated cell counts. TCRdb's table, derived via immunoSEQ multiplex PCR, lists solely in-frame clones and lacks some. V and J calls and clone size come straight from that table; D and trimming were deduced from the DNA. Of fewer than 450,000 clones listed, about 90% are singletons. The source of this sequence is a man between 18 and 29 years old who had recovered from COVID-19. V gene TRBV6-5 combines with J gene TRBJ1-2; possible D gene TRBD1, 5 bases. The sample taken for sequencing was PBMCs or T cells enriched from blood (not recorded which). This CDR3 is CASRRQGELAGYTF. The CDR3 nucleotides read TGTGCCAGCAGAAGACAAGGGGAATTGGCGGGCTACACCTTC.